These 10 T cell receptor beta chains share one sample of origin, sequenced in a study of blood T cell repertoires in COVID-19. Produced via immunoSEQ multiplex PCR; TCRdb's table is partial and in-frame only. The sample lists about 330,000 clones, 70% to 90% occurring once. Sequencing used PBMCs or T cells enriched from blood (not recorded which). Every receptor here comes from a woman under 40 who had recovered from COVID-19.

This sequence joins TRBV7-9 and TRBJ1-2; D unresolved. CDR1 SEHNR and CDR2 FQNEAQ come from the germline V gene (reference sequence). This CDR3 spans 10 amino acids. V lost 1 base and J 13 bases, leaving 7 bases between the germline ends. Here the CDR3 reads CASSLDLVTF. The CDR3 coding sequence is TGTGCCAGCAGCTTAGACTTAGTCACCTTC.

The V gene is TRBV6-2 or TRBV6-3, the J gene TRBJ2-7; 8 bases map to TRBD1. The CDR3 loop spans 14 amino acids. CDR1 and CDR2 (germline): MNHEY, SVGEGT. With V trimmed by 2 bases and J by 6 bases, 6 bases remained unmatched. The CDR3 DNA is TGTGCCAGCAGTTACCGTCAGGGGGCGGGCGAGCAGTACTTC. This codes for CASSYRQGAGEQYF.

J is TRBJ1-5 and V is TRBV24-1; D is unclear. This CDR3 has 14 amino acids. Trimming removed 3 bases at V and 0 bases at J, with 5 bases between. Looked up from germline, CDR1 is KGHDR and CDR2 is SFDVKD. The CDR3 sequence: CATSDHGSNQPQHF. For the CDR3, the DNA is TGTGCCACCAGTGATCACGGTAGCAATCAGCCCCAGCATTTT.

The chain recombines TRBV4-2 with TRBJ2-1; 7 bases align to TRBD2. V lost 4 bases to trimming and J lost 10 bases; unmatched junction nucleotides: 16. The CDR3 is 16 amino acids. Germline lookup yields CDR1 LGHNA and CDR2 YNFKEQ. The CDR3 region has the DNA TGTGCCAGCAGCCCCAAGACTAGCCACGCCGAGAACGAGCAGTTCTTC. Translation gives CASSPKTSHAENEQFF.

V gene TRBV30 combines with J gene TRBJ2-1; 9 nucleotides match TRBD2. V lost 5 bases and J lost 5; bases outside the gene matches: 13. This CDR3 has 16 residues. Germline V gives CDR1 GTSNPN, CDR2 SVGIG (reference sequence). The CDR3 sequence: CAWGPGLANIDNEQFF. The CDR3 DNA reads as TGTGCCTGGGGACCGGGACTAGCTAATATAGACAATGAGCAGTTCTTC. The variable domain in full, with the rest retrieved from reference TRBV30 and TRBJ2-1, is SQTIHQWPATLVQPVGSPLSLECTVEGTSNPNLYWYRQAAGRGLQLLFYSVGIGQISSEVPQNLSASRPQDRQFILSSKKLLLSDSGFYLCAWGPGLANIDNEQFFGPGTRLTVL.

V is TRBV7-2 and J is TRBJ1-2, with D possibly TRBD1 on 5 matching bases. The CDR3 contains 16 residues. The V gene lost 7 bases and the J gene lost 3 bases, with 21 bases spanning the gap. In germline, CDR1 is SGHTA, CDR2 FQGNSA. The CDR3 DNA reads TGTGCCAGCAACCCTCTGGGCCAGGGATCAGACTATGGCTACACCTTC. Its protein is CASNPLGQGSDYGYTF. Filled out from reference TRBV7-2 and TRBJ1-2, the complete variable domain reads GAGVSQSPSNKVTEKGKDVELRCDPISGHTALYWYRQSLGQGLEFLIYFQGNSAPDKSGLPSDRFSAERTGGSVSTLTIQRTQQEDSAVYLCASNPLGQGSDYGYTFGSGTRLTVV.

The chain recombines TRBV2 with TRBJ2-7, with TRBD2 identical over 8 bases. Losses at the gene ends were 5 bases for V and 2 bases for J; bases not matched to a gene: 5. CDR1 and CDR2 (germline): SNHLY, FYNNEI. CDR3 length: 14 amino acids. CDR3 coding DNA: TGTGCCAGCAGTCCGCGGGGGGCCCCCTACGAGCAGTACTTC. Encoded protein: CASSPRGAPYEQYF.

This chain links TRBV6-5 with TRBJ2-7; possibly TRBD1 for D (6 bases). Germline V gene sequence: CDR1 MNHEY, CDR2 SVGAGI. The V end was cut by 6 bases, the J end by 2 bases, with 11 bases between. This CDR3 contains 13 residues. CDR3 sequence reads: CASSSDRTYEQYF. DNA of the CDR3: TGTGCCAGCAGCTCGGACAGAACCTACGAGCAGTACTTC.

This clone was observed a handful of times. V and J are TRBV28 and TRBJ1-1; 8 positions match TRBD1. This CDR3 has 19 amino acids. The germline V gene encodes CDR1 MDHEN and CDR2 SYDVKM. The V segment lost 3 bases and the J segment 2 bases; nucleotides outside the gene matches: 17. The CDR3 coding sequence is TGTGCCAGCAGTTTCTGGCTTGGGCAGGGGGCTTCGGTCAACACTGAAGCTTTCTTT. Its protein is CASSFWLGQGASVNTEAFF.

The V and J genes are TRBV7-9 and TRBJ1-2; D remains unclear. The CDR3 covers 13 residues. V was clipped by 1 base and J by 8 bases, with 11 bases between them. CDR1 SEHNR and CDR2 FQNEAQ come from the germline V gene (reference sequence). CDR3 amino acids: CASSLEPLRGYTF. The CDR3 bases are TGTGCCAGCAGCTTAGAACCGCTCCGGGGCTACACCTTC.